The source of this T cell receptor beta chain is a study of Graves' ophthalmopathy and Graves' hyperthyroidism. Researchers took RNA transcripts and amplified TCR beta CDR3 regions from them. RT-PCR with HTBI primers came first, then second-round multiplex PCR. TCRdb re-called the multiplex PCR reads through MiXCR, storing one row per CDR3 protein. The sample has over 450,000 distinct CDR3 sequences, roughly an eighth seen once; the top ten hold over 7.5%. This clonotype was counted many times. Sequences were obtained from blood. This sequence originates from a woman in her twenties or thirties with Graves' ophthalmopathy.

CDR3 amino acids: CAISGGVAQPQHF. The CDR3 bases are TGTGCCATTTCCGGCGGGGTCGCCCAGCCCCAGCATTTT. The rearrangement links TRBV28 to TRBJ1-5; no firm D call. Trimming left V 10 bases short and J 7 bases short, with 17 bases between. Germline V gene sequence: CDR1 MDHEN, CDR2 SYDVKM. The CDR3 extends over 13 amino acids.